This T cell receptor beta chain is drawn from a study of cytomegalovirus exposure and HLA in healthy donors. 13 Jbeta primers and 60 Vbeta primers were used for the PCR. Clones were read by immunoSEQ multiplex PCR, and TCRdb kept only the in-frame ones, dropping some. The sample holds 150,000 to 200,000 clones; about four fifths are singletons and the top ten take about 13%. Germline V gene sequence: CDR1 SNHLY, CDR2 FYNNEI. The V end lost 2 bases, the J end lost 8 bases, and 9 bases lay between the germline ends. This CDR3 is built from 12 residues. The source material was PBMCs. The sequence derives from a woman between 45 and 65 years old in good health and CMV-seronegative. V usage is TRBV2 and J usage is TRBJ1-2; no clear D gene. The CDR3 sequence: CASSERGYGYTF. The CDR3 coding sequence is TGTGCCAGCAGTGAAAGAGGGTACGGCTACACCTTC.